This T cell receptor (beta chain) was observed in a study of CD8 T cells in ankylosing spondylitis (dated by TCRdb to the late 2010s). With regard to the full study: T cell receptor beta repertoires were profiled in healthy donors and ankylosing spondylitis patients so that disease-linked TCR variants could be found. In total, the full study cohort was made up of roughly 110 healthy donors and 20 to 25 ankylosing spondylitis patients. Peripheral blood samples were taken, and synovial fluid was additionally collected from ankylosing spondylitis patients.

Study-level results and caveats: According to the report, matched synovial fluid samples from ankylosing spondylitis patients were significantly enriched for the disease-linked clones. Some motif variants were previously reported in synovial fluid and blood of reactive arthritis patients, suggesting common disease-initiation mechanisms. Blood from ankylosing spondylitis patients appeared to be characterized by a TCR beta motif made up of under ten highly homologous amino acid variants. In peripheral blood, the disease-linked clones were found at relatively low frequencies and had a CD8+ phenotype.

V and J are trimmed by 6 bases and 5 bases, and the gene matches miss 7 bases of the junction. The germline V gene specifies SNHLY as CDR1 and FYNNEI as CDR2. The CDR3 starts with the cysteine, ends with the phenylalanine, and has 14 residues. Solely the CDR3 DNA is kept, with 42 bases framed from the first base. Remarks on this clonotype: This clone's antigen is unknown. No base quality information exists; no much larger clone differs at one position.

Instrument used: Illumina HiSeq 2500. TCR beta libraries were prepared by quantitative 5'-RACE with molecular barcodes. On the study's bioinformatics: To identify disease-linked TCR variants, a new computational method was used, one built on a probabilistic model of VDJ rearrangement. The public reads were reprocessed in TCRdb via fastp at Q25 and MiXCR, keeping in-frame beta chains. Under each unique CDR3 protein, matching rows form one entry showing the most common genes and DNA. These V and J calls are TCRdb output, not the study's own analysis. The sample table contains fewer than 650,000 distinct CDR3 sequences; only one count was recorded for roughly 13% of them. The ten biggest clones cover about 6.5% of the sample.

Sequencing input: blood, either unsorted or a sorted T cell fraction (not recorded which). The clonotype was recovered from a male donor with ankylosing spondylitis. This chain is built from TRBV2 and TRBJ2-5, with 9 bases aligning to TRBD1. The CDR3 protein sequence reads: CASREQGAWETQYF. The bases are TGTGCCAGCAGAGAACAGGGGGCTTGGGAGACCCAGTACTTC.